Included here is one T cell receptor beta chain sequence, with context. Antigen unknown. The V gene lost 3 bases and the J gene lost 6 bases, with 15 bases spanning the gap. The CDR3 has 13 residues. Germline CDR1 reads GTSNPN; CDR2 reads SVGIG (reference sequence). Profiled with immunoSEQ multiplex PCR; TCRdb holds only in-frame clones, not every one. Here the sample spans 50,000 to 55,000 clones, almost 85% being singletons. The record originates from a study of OX40 agonist ivuxolimab in advanced cancers. Study-level information: Earlier treatment with anti-PD-1, anti-PD-L1 or anti-CTLA-4 was permitted, and roughly 40% had received some. Study-wide results and caveats: Doses of 0.1 to 3.0 mg/kg were accompanied by clonal expansion of CD4+ and CD8+ blood T cells by week 6. Fewer expanded clones were found on average in CD4+ than in CD8+ T cells. Expansion of clones was among the lowest in partial responders at 0.1-3.0 mg/kg.

The genes are TRBV30 and TRBJ2-7; tentatively, D is TRBD1 (5 bases). This sample comprised CD4+ or CD8+ T cells sorted from blood, obtained in a trial of the OX40 agonist ivuxolimab. This clonotype was sampled from an adult with an advanced solid tumor such as melanoma, head and neck, liver or kidney cancer. CDR3 in DNA: TGTGCCTGGAGGGGGTCAGGGCGGCGCGAGCAGTACTTC. It codes for CAWRGSGRREQYF.